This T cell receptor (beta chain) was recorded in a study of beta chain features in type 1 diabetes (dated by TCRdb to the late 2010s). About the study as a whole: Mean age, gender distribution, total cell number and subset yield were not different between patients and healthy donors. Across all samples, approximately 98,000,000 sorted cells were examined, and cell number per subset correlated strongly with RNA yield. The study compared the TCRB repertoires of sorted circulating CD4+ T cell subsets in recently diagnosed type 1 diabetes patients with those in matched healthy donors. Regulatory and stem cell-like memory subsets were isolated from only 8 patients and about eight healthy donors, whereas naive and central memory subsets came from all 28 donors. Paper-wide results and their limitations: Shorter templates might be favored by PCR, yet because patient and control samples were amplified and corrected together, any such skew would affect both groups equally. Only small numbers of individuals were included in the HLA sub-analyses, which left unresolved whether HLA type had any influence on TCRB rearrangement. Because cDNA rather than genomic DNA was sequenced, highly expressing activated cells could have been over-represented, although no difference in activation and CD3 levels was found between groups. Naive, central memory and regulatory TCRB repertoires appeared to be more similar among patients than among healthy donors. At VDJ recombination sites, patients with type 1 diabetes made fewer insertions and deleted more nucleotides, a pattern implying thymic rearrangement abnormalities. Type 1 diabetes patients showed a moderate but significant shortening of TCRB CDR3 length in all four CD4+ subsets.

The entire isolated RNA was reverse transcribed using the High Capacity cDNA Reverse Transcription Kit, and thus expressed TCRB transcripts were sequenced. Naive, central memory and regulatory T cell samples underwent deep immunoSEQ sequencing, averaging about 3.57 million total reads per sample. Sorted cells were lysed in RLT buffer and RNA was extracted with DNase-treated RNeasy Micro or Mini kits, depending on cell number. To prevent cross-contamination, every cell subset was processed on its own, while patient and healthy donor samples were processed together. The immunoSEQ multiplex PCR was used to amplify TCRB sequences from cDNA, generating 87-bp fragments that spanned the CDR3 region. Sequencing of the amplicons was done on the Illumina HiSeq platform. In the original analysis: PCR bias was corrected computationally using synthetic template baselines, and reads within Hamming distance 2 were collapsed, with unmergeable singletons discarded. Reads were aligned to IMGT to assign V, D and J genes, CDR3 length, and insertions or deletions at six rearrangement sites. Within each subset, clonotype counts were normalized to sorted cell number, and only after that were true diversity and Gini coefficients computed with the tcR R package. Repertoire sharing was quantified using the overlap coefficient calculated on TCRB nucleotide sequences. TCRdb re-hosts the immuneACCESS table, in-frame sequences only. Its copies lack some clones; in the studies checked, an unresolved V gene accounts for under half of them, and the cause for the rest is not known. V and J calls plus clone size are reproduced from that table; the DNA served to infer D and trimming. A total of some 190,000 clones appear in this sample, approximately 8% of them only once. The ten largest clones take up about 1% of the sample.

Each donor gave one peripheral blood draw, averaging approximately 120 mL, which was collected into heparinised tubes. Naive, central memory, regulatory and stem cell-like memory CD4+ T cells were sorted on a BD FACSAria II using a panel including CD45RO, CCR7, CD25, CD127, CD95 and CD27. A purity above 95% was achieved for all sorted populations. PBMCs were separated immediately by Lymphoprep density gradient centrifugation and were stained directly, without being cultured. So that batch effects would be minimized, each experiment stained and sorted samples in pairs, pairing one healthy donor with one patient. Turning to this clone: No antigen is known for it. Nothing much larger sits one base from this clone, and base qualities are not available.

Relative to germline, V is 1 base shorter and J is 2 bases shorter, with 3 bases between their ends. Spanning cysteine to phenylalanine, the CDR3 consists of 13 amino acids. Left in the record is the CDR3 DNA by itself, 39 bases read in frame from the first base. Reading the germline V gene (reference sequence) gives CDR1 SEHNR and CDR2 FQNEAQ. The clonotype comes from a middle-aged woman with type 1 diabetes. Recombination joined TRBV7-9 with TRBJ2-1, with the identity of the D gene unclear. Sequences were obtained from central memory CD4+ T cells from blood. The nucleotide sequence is TGTGCCAGCAGCTTAGACACCTACAATGAGCAGTTCTTC. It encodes CASSLDTYNEQFF. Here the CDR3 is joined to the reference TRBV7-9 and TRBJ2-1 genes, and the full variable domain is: DTGVSQNPRHKITKRGQNVTFRCDPISEHNRLYWYRQTLGQGPEFLTYFQNEAQLEKSRLLSDRFSAERPKGSFSTLEIQRTEQGDSAMYLCASSLDTYNEQFFGPGTRLTVL.